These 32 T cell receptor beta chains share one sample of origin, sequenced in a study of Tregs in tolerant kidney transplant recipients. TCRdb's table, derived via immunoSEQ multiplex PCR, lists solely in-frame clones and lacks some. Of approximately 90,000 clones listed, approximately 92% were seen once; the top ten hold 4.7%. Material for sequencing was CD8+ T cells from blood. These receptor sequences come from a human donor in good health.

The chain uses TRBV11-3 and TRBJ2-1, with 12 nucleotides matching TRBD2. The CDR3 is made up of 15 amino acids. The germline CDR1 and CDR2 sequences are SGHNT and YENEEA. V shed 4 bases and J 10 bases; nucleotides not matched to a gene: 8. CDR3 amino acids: CASSSRLAGEREQFF. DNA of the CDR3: TGTGCCAGCAGCTCACGACTAGCGGGGGAGCGAGAGCAGTTCTTC.

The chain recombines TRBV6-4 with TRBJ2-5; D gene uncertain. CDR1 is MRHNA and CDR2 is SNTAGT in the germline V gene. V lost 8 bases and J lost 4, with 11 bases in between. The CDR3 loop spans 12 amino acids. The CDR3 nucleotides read TGTGCCAGCGAGAGTAGGCGAGAGACCCAGTACTTC. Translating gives CASESRRETQYF.

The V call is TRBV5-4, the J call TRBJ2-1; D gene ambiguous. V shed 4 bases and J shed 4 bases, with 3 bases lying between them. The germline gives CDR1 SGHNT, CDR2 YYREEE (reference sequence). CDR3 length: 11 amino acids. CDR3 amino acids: CASSAYNEQFF. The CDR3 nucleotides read TGTGCCAGCAGCGCTTACAATGAGCAGTTCTTC.

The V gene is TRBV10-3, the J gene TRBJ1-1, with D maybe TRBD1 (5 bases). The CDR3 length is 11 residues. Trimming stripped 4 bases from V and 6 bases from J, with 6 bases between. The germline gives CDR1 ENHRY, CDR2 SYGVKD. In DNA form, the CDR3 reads TGTGCCATCAGTGCGGGGCCTGAAGCTTTCTTT. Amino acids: CAISAGPEAFF.

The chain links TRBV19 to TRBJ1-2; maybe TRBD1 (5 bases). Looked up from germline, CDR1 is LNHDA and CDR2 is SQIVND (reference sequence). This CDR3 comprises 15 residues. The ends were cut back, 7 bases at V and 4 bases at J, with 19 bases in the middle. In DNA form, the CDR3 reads TGTGCCAGTATGGGGGAGGGAGGCCCCCTCTATGGCTACACCTTC. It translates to CASMGEGGPLYGYTF. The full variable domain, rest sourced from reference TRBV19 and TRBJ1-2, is DGGITQSPKYLFRKEGQNVTLSCEQNLNHDAMYWYRQDPGQGLRLIYYSQIVNDFQKGDIAEGYSVSREKKESFPLTVTSAQKNPTAFYLCASMGEGGPLYGYTFGSGTRLTVV.

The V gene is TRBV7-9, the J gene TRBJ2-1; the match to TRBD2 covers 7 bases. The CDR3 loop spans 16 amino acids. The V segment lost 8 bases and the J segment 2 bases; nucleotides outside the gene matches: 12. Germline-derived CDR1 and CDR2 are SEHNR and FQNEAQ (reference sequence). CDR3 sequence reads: CASSRSGGAPYNEQFF. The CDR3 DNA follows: TGTGCCAGCTCTCGGTCGGGGGGAGCCCCCTACAATGAGCAGTTCTTC.

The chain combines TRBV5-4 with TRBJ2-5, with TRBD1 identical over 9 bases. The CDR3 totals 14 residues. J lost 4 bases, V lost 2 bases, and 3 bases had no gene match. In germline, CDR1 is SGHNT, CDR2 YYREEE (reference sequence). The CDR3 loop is CASSFQDRGETQYF. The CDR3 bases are TGTGCCAGCAGCTTCCAGGACAGGGGAGAGACCCAGTACTTC.

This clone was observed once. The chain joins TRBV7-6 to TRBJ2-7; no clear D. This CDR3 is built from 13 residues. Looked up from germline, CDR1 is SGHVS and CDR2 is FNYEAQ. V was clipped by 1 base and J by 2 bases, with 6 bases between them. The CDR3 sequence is CASSLESAYEQYF. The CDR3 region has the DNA TGTGCCAGCAGCTTAGAATCAGCCTACGAGCAGTACTTC.

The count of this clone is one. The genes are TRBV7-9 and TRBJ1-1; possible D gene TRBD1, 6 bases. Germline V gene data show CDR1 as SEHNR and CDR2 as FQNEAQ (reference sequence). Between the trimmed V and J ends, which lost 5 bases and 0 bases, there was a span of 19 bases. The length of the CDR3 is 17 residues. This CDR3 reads CASSPLGGGRLNTEAFF. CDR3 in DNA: TGTGCCAGCAGCCCCCTGGGCGGGGGGCGTCTGAACACTGAAGCTTTCTTT.

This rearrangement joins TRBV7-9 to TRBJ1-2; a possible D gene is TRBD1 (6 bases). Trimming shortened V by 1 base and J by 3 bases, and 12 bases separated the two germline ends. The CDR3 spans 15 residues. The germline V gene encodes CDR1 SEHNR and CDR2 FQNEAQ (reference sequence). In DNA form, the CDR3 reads TGTGCCAGCAGCTTAGGGCAGGGGATCGACTATGGCTACACCTTC. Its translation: CASSLGQGIDYGYTF. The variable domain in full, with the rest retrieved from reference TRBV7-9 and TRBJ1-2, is DTGVSQNPRHKITKRGQNVTFRCDPISEHNRLYWYRQTLGQGPEFLTYFQNEAQLEKSRLLSDRFSAERPKGSFSTLEIQRTEQGDSAMYLCASSLGQGIDYGYTFGSGTRLTVV.

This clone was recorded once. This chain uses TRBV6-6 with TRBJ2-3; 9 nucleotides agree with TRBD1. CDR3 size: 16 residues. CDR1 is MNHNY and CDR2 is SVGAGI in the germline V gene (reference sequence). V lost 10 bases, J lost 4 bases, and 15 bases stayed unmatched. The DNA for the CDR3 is TGTGCCACCGATACAGGGGGCGCGGGTGTAGCAGATACGCAGTATTTT. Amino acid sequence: CATDTGGAGVADTQYF.

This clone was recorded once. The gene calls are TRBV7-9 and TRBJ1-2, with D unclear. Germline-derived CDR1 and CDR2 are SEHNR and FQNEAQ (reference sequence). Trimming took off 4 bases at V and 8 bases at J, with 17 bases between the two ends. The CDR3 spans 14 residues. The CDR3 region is CASSSLGSLEGYTF. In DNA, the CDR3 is TGTGCCAGCAGCTCCCTCGGGTCGTTGGAGGGCTACACCTTC.

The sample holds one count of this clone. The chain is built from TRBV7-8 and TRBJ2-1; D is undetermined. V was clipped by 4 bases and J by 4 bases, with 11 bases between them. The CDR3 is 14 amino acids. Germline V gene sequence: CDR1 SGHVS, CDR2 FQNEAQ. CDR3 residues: CASSSRTEYNEQFF. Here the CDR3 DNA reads TGTGCCAGCAGCTCTCGGACGGAGTACAATGAGCAGTTCTTC.

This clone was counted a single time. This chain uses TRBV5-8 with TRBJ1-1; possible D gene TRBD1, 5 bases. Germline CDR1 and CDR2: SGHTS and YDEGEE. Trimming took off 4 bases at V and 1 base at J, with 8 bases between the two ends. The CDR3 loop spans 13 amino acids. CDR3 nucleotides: TGTGCCAGCAGCCTAGGGGCGAACACTGAAGCTTTCTTT. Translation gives CASSLGANTEAFF.

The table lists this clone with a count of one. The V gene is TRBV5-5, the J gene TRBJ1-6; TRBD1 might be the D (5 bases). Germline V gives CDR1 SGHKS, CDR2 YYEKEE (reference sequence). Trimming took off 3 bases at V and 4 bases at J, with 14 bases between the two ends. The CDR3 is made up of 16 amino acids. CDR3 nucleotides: TGTGCCAGCAGCTCTATCGGGGGGACTTATAATTCACCCCTCCACTTT. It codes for CASSSIGGTYNSPLHF.

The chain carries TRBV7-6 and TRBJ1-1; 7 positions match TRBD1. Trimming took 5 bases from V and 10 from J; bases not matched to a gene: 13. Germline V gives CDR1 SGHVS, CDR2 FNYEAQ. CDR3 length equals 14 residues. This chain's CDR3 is CASSPGTATYGAFF. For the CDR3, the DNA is TGTGCCAGCAGCCCCGGGACAGCAACCTATGGAGCTTTCTTT.

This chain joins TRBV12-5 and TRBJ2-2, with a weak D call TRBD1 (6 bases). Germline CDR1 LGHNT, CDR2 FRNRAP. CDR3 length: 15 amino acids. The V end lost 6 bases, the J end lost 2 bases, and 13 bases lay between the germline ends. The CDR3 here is CASGHLQGNTGELFF. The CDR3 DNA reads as TGTGCTAGTGGCCACCTACAGGGAAACACCGGGGAGCTGTTTTTT.

The CDR3 DNA is TGTGCCAGCAGCTTGGACCCCAGGGTGGAAGCTTTCTTT. Its translation is CASSLDPRVEAFF. The chain recombines TRBV5-4 with TRBJ1-1, with D maybe TRBD1 (5 bases). V shed 0 bases and J shed 8 bases, with 11 bases lying between them. This CDR3 is built from 13 residues. Germline assignment: CDR1 SGHNT and CDR2 YYREEE (reference sequence).

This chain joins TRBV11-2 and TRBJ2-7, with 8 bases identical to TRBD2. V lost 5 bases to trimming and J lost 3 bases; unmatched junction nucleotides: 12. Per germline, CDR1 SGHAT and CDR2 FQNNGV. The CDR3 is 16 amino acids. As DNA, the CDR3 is TGTGCCAGCAGCCTCACCCTGCCGGGAGGGTTCTACGAGCAGTACTTC. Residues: CASSLTLPGGFYEQYF.

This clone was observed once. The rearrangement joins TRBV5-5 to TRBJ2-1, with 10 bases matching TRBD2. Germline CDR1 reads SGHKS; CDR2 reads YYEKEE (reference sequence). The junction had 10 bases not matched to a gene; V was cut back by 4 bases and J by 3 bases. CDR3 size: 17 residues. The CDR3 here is CASSPRGLAGVYNEQFF. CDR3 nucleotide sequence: TGTGCCAGCAGCCCGAGGGGCCTAGCGGGAGTCTACAATGAGCAGTTCTTC.

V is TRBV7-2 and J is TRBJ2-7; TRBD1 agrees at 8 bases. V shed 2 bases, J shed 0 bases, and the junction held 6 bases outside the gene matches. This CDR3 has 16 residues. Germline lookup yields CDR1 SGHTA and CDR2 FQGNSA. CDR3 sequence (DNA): TGTGCCAGCAGCTTATCTCGGGGACAGGTCTCCTACGAGCAGTACTTC. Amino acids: CASSLSRGQVSYEQYF.

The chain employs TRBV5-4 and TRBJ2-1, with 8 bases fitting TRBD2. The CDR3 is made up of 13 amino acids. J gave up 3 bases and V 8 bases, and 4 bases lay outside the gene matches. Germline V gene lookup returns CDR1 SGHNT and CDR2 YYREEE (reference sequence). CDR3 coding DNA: TGTGCCAGTACAAGCGGGAGCTACAATGAGCAGTTCTTC. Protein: CASTSGSYNEQFF. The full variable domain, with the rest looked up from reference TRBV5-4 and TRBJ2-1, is ETGVTQSPTHLIKTRGQQVTLRCSSQSGHNTVSWYQQALGQGPQFIFQYYREEENGRGNFPPRFSGLQFPNYSSELNVNALELDDSALYLCASTSGSYNEQFFGPGTRLTVL.

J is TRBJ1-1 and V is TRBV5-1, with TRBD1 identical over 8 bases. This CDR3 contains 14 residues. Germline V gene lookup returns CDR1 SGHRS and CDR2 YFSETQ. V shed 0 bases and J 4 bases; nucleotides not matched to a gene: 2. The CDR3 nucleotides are TGCGCCAGCAGCTTGGTCCAGGGGGCCACTGAAGCTTTCTTT. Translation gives CASSLVQGATEAFF.

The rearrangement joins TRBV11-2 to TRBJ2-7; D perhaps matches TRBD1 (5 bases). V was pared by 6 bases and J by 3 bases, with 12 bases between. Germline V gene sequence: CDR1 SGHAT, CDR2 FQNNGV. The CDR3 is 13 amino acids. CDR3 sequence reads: CASSLLGVYEQYF. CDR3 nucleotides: TGTGCCAGCAGTCTTTTAGGGGTCTACGAGCAGTACTTC.

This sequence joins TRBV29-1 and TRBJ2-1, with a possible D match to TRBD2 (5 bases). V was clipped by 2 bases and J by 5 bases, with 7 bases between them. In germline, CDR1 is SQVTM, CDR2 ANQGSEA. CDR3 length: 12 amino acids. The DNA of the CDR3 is TGCAGCGTTGAACCACTAGACAATGAGCAGTTCTTC. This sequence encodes CSVEPLDNEQFF.

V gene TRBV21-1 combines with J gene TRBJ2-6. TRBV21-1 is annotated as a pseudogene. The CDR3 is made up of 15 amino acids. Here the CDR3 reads CASSKPGSGANVLTF. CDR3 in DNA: TGTGCCAGCAGCAAACCTGGCTCTGGGGCCAACGTCCTGACTTTC.

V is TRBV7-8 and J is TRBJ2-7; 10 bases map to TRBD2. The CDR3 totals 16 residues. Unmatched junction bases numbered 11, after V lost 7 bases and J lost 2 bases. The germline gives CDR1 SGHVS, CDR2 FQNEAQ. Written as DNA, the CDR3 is TGTGCCAGCACCCCCCCGCCTAGCGGGGGCACCTACGAGCAGTACTTC. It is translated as CASTPPPSGGTYEQYF.

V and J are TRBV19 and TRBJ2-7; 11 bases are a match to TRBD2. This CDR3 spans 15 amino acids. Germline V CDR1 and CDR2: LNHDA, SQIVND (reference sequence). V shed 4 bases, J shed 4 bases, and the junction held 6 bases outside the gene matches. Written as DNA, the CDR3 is TGTGCCAGTAGTAAGCAGGGACTAGCGGATTACGAGCAGTACTTC. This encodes CASSKQGLADYEQYF.

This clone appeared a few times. CDR3 sequence reads: CASRPGGLWGYTF. Written as DNA, the CDR3 is TGTGCCAGCAGGCCGGGGGGTCTCTGGGGCTACACCTTC. The chain links TRBV27 to TRBJ1-2, with a tentative D call TRBD1 (5 bases). Germline CDR1 reads MNHEY; CDR2 reads SMNVEV (reference sequence). Trimming removed 6 bases from V and 8 bases from J, with 16 bases in between. CDR3 length equals 13 residues.

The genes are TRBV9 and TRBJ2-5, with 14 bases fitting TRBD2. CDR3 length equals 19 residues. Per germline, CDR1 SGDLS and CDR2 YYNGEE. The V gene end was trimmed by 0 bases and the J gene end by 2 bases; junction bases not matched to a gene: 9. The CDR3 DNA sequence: TGTGCCAGCAGCGTAGGGCCCTGGACTAGCGGGGGGAATCAAGAGACCCAGTACTTC. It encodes CASSVGPWTSGGNQETQYF.

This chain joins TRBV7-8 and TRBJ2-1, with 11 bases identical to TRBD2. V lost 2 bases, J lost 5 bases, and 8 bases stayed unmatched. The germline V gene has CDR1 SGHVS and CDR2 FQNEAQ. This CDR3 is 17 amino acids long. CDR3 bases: TGTGCCAGCAGCTTACGTCCGGGACTAGCGGCAAACAATGAGCAGTTCTTC. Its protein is CASSLRPGLAANNEQFF.

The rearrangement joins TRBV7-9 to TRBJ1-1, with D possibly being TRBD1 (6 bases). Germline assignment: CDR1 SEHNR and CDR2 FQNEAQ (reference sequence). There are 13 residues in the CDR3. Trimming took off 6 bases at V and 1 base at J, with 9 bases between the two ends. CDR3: CASREQGNTEAFF. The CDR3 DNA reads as TGTGCCAGCAGGGAACAGGGGAACACTGAAGCTTTCTTT.